This TCR beta chain was recovered during a study of graft-versus-host responses after intestinal transplantation (TCRdb year 2021). General notes on the study: The transplants that recipients got were multivisceral, liver-intestinal, or isolated intestinal. Rather than being sequenced by the commercial service, samples from three later patients were sequenced in-house on an Illumina MiSeq and processed with MiXCR. Every recipient was given anti-thymocyte globulin induction, followed by approximately three years of maintenance tacrolimus and steroids. To identify alloreactive clones, pre-transplant mixed lymphocyte reaction products were sequenced and then compared with unstimulated pre-transplant donor and recipient T cells. After intestinal transplantation, graft-versus-host and host-versus-graft alloreactive T cell clones were followed in the graft, circulation and bone marrow using bulk TCR-beta CDR3 sequencing. Donor T cell macrochimerism was defined as a peak of at least 4% donor T cells among recipient peripheral blood mononuclear cells. The cohort enrolled under 25 intestinal transplant recipients including one retransplant, and a few patients lacking pretransplant specimens were excluded.

Interpreted using the paper, the time point label stands for: cells obtained before transplantation from donor or recipient. CD3+CD4+ and CD3+CD8+ populations were FACS-sorted from unstimulated pre-transplant donor and recipient cells taken from spleen or lymph nodes. About this clone: The clone's antigen remains unknown. There are no base qualities to consult, and no much larger clone falls within one base.

Receptor libraries were prepared by the immunoSEQ multiplex PCR assay. In most patients, genomic DNA was isolated using the Qiagen DNeasy Blood and Tissue Kit and sent frozen to Adaptive Biotechnologies for TCR sequencing. Adaptive Biotechnologies carried out high-throughput TCR-beta CDR3 sequencing of genomic DNA for most patients. As for the original processing: TCR sequencing data for around 19 patients were retrieved from Adaptive's ImmunoSEQ software; three other patients were processed with MiXCR and VDJtools. To correct CD4 versus CD8 sorting errors, any sequence found in both subsets at a frequency ratio below 5:1 was removed. CDR3 nucleotide sequences shared between donor and recipient were removed because their origin could not be assigned. At least 2-fold expansion over unstimulated cells and a minimum CFSE-low frequency of 0.002% (template counts) or 0.001% (read counts) were required for clones to be classified as alloreactive. Clones detected in sequenced pre-transplant spleen, lymph node, or MLR CFSE-low populations of the donor or recipient were defined as mappable. Cumulative frequency of alloreactive clones was calculated as a percentage of all sequences weighted by copy number. TCRdb took over this immuneACCESS table, retaining in-frame rearrangements with V and J assigned. Such tables are incomplete; in checked studies, under half of the missing clones stem from an unresolved V gene, and the remainder is unexplained. That table gives V, J and clone size, and the DNA gave D and trimming. The sample table contains tens of thousands of clones; only one count was recorded for about 88% of them. Together, the top ten hold 0.28% of the sample.

CDR1 and CDR2, looked up from the germline V gene, are MDHEN and SYDVKM. Clipping removes 7 bases from V and 0 bases from J, with 16 as the unmatched junction base count. Reading from cysteine to phenylalanine, the CDR3 counts 18 amino acids. The sequence is cut down to CDR3 DNA, 54 bases in frame from base 1. Overall study outcomes, separate from this receptor: Early after transplant, declines in HvG clones were associated with peak levels of circulating GvH clones. High GvH to HvG T cell clonal ratios were observed in the allografts of patients with donor T cell macrochimerism. GvH clones were detected in recipient bone marrow, and some appeared earlier in ileal mucosa or blood, consistent with an intestinal mucosal origin. The conclusions were limited by the relatively low number and heterogeneity of the intestinal transplant patients.

This sample comprised unstimulated CD4+ T cells sorted from spleen or lymph node cells, obtained before transplant. The chain is encoded by TRBV28 joined to TRBJ2-3; 7 junctional bases match TRBD1. This clonotype was obtained from a human donor who was the organ donor for an intestinal transplant. In nucleotides, the sequence is TGTGCCAGCAACTTGGCCGGCAGGGGGACCCCTAGCACAGATACGCAGTATTTT. It specifies CASNLAGRGTPSTDTQYF.